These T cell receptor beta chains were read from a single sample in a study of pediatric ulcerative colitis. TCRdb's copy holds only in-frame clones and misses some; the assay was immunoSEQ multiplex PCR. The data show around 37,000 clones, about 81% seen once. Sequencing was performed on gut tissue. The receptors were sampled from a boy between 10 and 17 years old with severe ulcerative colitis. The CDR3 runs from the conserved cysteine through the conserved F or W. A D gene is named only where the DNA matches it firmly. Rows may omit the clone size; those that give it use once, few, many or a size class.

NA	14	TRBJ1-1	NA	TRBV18	TGTGCCAGCTCCCCCCGCGAGGGTTCCACTGAAGCTTTCTTT	CASSPREGSTEAFF
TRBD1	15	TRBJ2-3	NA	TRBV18	TGTGCCAGCTCAATCCAGGGGGCTCGGACAGATACGCAGTATTTT	CASSIQGARTDTQYF
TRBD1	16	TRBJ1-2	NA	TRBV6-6	TGTGCCAGCAGTAACCACCGGGACAGGACTCTCTATGGCTACACCTTC	CASSNHRDRTLYGYTF
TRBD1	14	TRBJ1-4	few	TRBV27	TGTGCCAGCAGTTTTGGACAGGGGCCTGAAAAACTGTTTTTT	CASSFGQGPEKLFF
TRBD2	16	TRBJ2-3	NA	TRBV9	TGTGCCAGCAGCGTAGGAGGTAGCGGGGCTGTAGATACGCAGTATTTT	CASSVGGSGAVDTQYF
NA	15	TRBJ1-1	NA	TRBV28	TGTGCCAGCAGTTTAGCGTTTTTCATGAACACTGAAGCTTTCTTT	CASSLAFFMNTEAFF
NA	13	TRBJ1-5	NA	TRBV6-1	TGTGCCAGCAGTAGTCGGTTTCGGCAGCCCCAGCATTTT	CASSSRFRQPQHF
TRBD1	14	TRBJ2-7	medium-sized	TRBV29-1	TGCAGCGTTCGCTGGAACAGGGGGGATTACGAGCAGTACTTC	CSVRWNRGDYEQYF
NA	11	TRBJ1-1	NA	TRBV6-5	TGTGCCAGCAGTACTCAGACGGTGGCTTTCTTT	CASSTQTVAFF
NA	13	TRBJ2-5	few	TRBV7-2	TGTGCCAGCAGCTTAGTATTCGGAGAGACCCAGTACTTC	CASSLVFGETQYF
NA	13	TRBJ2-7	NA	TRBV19	TGTGCCAGTAGTATCTCGAGTTTCGACGAGCAGTACTTC	CASSISSFDEQYF
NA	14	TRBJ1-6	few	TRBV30	TGTGCCTGGAGTGCCCTTAACGGGGTCTCACCCCTCCACTTT	CAWSALNGVSPLHF
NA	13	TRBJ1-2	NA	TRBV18	TGTGCCAGCTCACCAGAACAGGCTTATGGCTACACCTTC	CASSPEQAYGYTF
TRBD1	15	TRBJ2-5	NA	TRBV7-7	TGTGCTAGCAGCTCCGGGACAGGGGTAGGAGAGACCCAGTACTTC	CASSSGTGVGETQYF
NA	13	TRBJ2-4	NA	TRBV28	TGTGCCAGCAGTTTCCAGGGTAAAAACATTCAGTACTTC	CASSFQGKNIQYF
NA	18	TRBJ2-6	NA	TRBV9	TGTGCCAGCAGCGTAGGGGGCACAGCTAGGTCTGGGGCCAACGTCCTGACTTTC	CASSVGGTARSGANVLTF
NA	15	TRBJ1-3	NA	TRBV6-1	TGTGCCAGCAGTGGAACAGGGTTAGGGGAGCACACCATATATTTT	CASSGTGLGEHTIYF
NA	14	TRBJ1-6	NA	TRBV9	TGTGCCAGCAGCGTAGGACAGGTCCTGTCACCCCTCCACTTT	CASSVGQVLSPLHF
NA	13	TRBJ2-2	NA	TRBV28	TGTGCCAGCACGAGACAGGTTCACGGGGAGCTGTTTTTT	CASTRQVHGELFF
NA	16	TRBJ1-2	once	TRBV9	TGTGCCAGCAGCCGTGCTTCGAGCAGCCATAACTATGGCTACACCTTC	CASSRASSSHNYGYTF
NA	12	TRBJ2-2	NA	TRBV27	TGTGCCAGCAGTAAACCCACCGGGGAGCTGTTTTTT	CASSKPTGELFF
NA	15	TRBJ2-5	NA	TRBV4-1	TGCGCCAGCAGCCAAGAGGGAGGGGGGCAAGAGACCCAGTACTTC	CASSQEGGGQETQYF
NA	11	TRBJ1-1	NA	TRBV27	TGTGCCAGCAGTTCAGGGGATGAAGCTTTCTTT	CASSSGDEAFF
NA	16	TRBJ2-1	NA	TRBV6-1	TGTGCCAGCAGTGGGGGATGGAGACACTCCTACAATGAGCAGTTCTTC	CASSGGWRHSYNEQFF
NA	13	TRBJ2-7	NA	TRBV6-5	TGTGCCAGCAGTTACGCCGACAGCGACGAGCAGTACTTC	CASSYADSDEQYF
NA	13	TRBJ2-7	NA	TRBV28	TGTGCCAGCGGCGTCCCGGCCCTCCACGAGCAGTACTTC	CASGVPALHEQYF
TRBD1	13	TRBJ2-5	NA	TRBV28	TGTGCCAGCCTTGACAGGGTAGGGGAGACCCAGTACTTC	CASLDRVGETQYF
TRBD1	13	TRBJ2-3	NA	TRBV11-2	TGTGCCAGCAGCGGGGACAGGGAAGATACGCAGTATTTT	CASSGDREDTQYF
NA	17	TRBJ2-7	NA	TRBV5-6	TGTGCCAGCAACTCGCTAACCCTCGGGGGAAGCTCCTACGAGCAGTACTTC	CASNSLTLGGSSYEQYF
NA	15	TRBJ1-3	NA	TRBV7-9	TGTGCCAGCAGCTTAAGGGGATCTTCTGGAAACACCATATATTTT	CASSLRGSSGNTIYF
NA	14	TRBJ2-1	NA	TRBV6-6	TGTGCCAGCAGTTATCAGGCAAACAACAATGAGCAGTTCTTC	CASSYQANNNEQFF
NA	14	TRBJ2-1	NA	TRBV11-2	TGTGCCAGCAGCTTTCACAGGGTTCAGAATGAGCAGTTCTTC	CASSFHRVQNEQFF
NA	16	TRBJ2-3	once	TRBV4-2	TGTGCCAGCAGCCAAGATCTTGGTTTGAGAACCCCCGCGCAGTATTTT	CASSQDLGLRTPAQYF
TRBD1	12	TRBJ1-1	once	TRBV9	TGTGCCAGCAGTTCGGACAGGACTGAAGCTTTCTTT	CASSSDRTEAFF
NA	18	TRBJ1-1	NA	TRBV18	TGTGCCAGCTCACCTCCCGGCGTTGTCTGGGGGCGCGGCACTGAAGCTTTCTTT	CASSPPGVVWGRGTEAFF
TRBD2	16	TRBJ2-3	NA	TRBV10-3	TGTGCCATCAGTTCACTAGTGGGGGGGAGCACAGATACGCAGTATTTT	CAISSLVGGSTDTQYF
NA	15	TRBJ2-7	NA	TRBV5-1	TGCGCCAGCAGCCCAGGGGTATCCGGCGCCTACGAGCAGTACTTC	CASSPGVSGAYEQYF
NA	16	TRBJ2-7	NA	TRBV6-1	TGTGCCAGCAGTGAAGCGCAGATCCCCGCGAGCTACGAGCAGTACTTC	CASSEAQIPASYEQYF
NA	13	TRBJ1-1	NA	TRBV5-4	TGTGCCAGCAGCTTGGAGGGCAACACTGAAGCTTTCTTT	CASSLEGNTEAFF
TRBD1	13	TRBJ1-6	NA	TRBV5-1	TGCGCCAGCAGCTGGGACAGCTCTTCACCCCTCCACTTT	CASSWDSSSPLHF
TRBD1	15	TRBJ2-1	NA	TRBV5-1	TGCGCCAGCAGCTTACAGGGGGCGCTAAGCAATGAGCAGTTCTTC	CASSLQGALSNEQFF
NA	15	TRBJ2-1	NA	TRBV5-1	TGCGCCAGCAGCTTGGGACAGGAGAAGAACAATGAGCAGTTCTTC	CASSLGQEKNNEQFF
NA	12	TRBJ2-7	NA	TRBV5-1	TGCGCCAGCAGCCAAGACACCTACGAGCAGTACTTC	CASSQDTYEQYF
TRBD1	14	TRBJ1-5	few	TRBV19	TGTGCCAGTAGTATTACAGGGGGCAATCAGCCCCAGCATTTT	CASSITGGNQPQHF
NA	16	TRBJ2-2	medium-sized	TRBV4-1	TGCGCCAGCAGCCAAGATCGAGGGGGTGGCACCGGGGAGCTGTTTTTT	CASSQDRGGGTGELFF